Below are 14 T cell receptor beta chains sequenced from a single sample in a study of beta chain features in type 1 diabetes. The study, taken as a whole, reports: Shortening of TCRB CDR3s, moderate but significant, appeared in all four CD4+ subsets of Type 1 diabetes patients.

Sequencing targeted expressed TCRB transcripts, as all isolated RNA had been reverse transcribed. The assay was immunoSEQ multiplex PCR, and TCRdb's table has in-frame clones only and misses some. The sample includes some 350,000 clones, 13% of them seen just once. The antigens of these receptors remain unknown. Sequencing was done on a sample of naive CD4+ T cells from blood. These receptors originate from a woman under 30 with type 1 diabetes.

This clone was seen more than once but under ten times. The chain is built from TRBV29-1 and TRBJ2-3, with D perhaps TRBD1 (6 bases). V was clipped by 7 bases and J by 12 bases, with 14 bases between them. The CDR3 is made up of 10 amino acids. Germline-derived CDR1 and CDR2 are SQVTM and ANQGSEA. The CDR3 reads CSGTGSFQYF. In nucleotides, the CDR3 is TGCAGCGGTACAGGGAGTTTTCAGTATTTT.

This clone was counted a few times. The V call is TRBV11-2, the J call TRBJ2-1, with D possibly matching TRBD1 (6 bases). V lost 5 bases and J 7 bases, leaving 18 bases between the germline ends. CDR1 and CDR2 (germline): SGHAT, FQNNGV. The CDR3 contains 15 residues. For the CDR3, the DNA is TGTGCCAGCAGCCCCCAAGGGGCTCAGGGGAATGAGCAGTTCTTC. Translating gives CASSPQGAQGNEQFF. Together with reference TRBV11-2 and TRBJ2-1, the CDR3 gives the full variable domain: EAGVAQSPRYKIIEKRQSVAFWCNPISGHATLYWYQQILGQGPKLLIQFQNNGVVDDSQLPKDRFSAERLKGVDSTLKIQPAKLEDSAVYLCASSPQGAQGNEQFFGPGTRLTVL.

The sample holds a few counts of this clone. This sample also contains other DNA sequences that code for the same CDR3. The chain uses TRBV7-9 and TRBJ2-1, with D possibly matching TRBD1 (5 bases). Between the trimmed V and J ends, which lost 0 bases and 2 bases, there was a span of 5 bases. Per germline, CDR1 SEHNR and CDR2 FQNEAQ (reference sequence). The CDR3 is made up of 14 amino acids. The CDR3 bases are TGTGCCAGCAGCTTAGCAGGGGCCTACAATGAGCAGTTCTTC. Translation gives CASSLAGAYNEQFF.

This chain joins TRBV18 and TRBJ2-7; 7 nucleotides line up with TRBD1. Germline V CDR1 and CDR2: KGHSH, LQKENI. V shed 10 bases and J 3 bases; nucleotides not matched to a gene: 12. This CDR3 is built from 14 residues. The CDR3 region is CATQKYDRDYEQYF. CDR3 DNA: TGTGCCACCCAGAAGTACGACAGGGACTACGAGCAGTACTTC.

The rearrangement uses TRBV5-1 and TRBJ2-1; the D gene is possibly TRBD1 (5 bases). The CDR3 consists of 13 residues. Trimming removed 2 bases at V and 9 bases at J, with 12 bases between. CDR1 is SGHRS and CDR2 is YFSETQ in the germline V gene. The chain's CDR3 is CASSFSRGGEQFF. The CDR3 nucleotides read TGCGCCAGCAGCTTTAGTAGGGGTGGTGAGCAGTTCTTC.

The V and J genes are TRBV21-1 and TRBJ1-4. TRBV21-1 constitutes a pseudogene. CDR3 size: 15 residues. The CDR3 DNA reads as TGTGCCAGCAGCAATGGGGGGGGAGCTAATGAAAAACTGTTTTTT. Translated, it gives CASSNGGGANEKLFF.

Here the CDR3 DNA reads TGTGCCAGCAGCTTAGCCGGGTCGGTCTCTAATGAGCAGTTCTTC. Its protein product is CASSLAGSVSNEQFF. The V gene is TRBV11-3, the J gene TRBJ2-1; D gene uncertain. The CDR3 totals 15 residues. Germline V CDR1 and CDR2: SGHNT, YENEEA. V was clipped by 1 base and J by 7 bases, with 14 bases between them.

This chain links TRBV15 with TRBJ2-1; TRBD1 aligns across 8 bases. J lost 4 bases, V lost 0 bases, and 8 bases had no gene match. The CDR3 is 17 amino acids. Germline CDR1 LNHNV, CDR2 YYDKDF (reference sequence). The CDR3 spells CATSRDQGAREYNEQFF. CDR3 in DNA: TGTGCCACCAGCAGAGATCAGGGGGCCCGCGAATACAATGAGCAGTTCTTC.

The genes are TRBV18 and TRBJ1-1; 7 bases map to TRBD1. The CDR3 sequence is 15 residues long. Germline assignment: CDR1 KGHSH and CDR2 LQKENI. Germline trimming cut 4 bases from V and 1 base from J; bases unmatched to any gene: 6. CDR3 nucleotide sequence: TGTGCCAGCTCACTCGGACAGGCTTCGAACACTGAAGCTTTCTTT. This gives the protein CASSLGQASNTEAFF.

The CDR3 DNA reads TGTGCCAGCAGCCGGGGACAGGGGGACTACGAGCAGTACTTC. The encoded protein is CASSRGQGDYEQYF. This chain joins TRBV11-2 and TRBJ2-7; 11 bases map to TRBD1. The V gene end was trimmed by 5 bases and the J gene end by 3 bases; junction bases not matched to a gene: 3. The CDR3 is 14 amino acids. Per the germline V gene, CDR1 is SGHAT and CDR2 is FQNNGV.

V and J are TRBV30 and TRBJ1-3, with a weak D call TRBD1 (6 bases). The CDR3 is made up of 14 amino acids. From germline, CDR1 is GTSNPN and CDR2 SVGIG (reference sequence). The ends were cut back, 3 bases at V and 1 base at J, with 10 bases in the middle. CDR3 nucleotides: TGTGCCTGGAGAGACAGGCGATCTGGAAACACCATATATTTT. It is translated as CAWRDRRSGNTIYF. Full variable domain (missing parts from reference TRBV30 and TRBJ1-3): SQTIHQWPATLVQPVGSPLSLECTVEGTSNPNLYWYRQAAGRGLQLLFYSVGIGQISSEVPQNLSASRPQDRQFILSSKKLLLSDSGFYLCAWRDRRSGNTIYFGEGSWLTVV.

This clone was found a few times. This rearrangement joins TRBV18 to TRBJ2-3; D possibly corresponds to TRBD1 (6 bases). With 3 bases removed from V and 2 bases from J, the gap between germline ends came to 15 bases. The CDR3 length is 16 residues. The germline gives CDR1 KGHSH, CDR2 LQKENI. The CDR3 loop is CASSPPNTGNTDTQYF. The CDR3 DNA sequence: TGTGCCAGCTCACCCCCTAACACAGGGAACACAGATACGCAGTATTTT.

This clone was detected only a few times. The chain uses TRBV7-3 and TRBJ2-1, with D perhaps TRBD2 (6 bases). This CDR3 is built from 14 residues. Trimming took off 8 bases at V and 0 bases at J, with 11 bases between the two ends. Looked up from germline, CDR1 is SGHTA and CDR2 is FQGTGA. CDR3 sequence (DNA): TGTGCCAGCGGTCCCGGGAGCTCCTACAATGAGCAGTTCTTC. It codes for CASGPGSSYNEQFF.

The genes are TRBV4-1 and TRBJ1-5; 7 bases map to TRBD1. The CDR3 has 18 residues. From germline, CDR1 is MGHRA and CDR2 YSYEKL. The ends lost 2 bases at V and 1 base at J; junction bases unmatched: 11. The DNA for the CDR3 is TGCGCCAGCAGCCAAAGTCTACAGGGGTTATTGAGCAATCAGCCCCAGCATTTT. Protein sequence: CASSQSLQGLLSNQPQHF.